These 14 T cell receptor beta chains were all obtained from the same sample, sequenced in a study of identical twins. TCRdb reprocessed the 5' RACE reads with MiXCR, giving one entry per CDR3 protein. The sample holds around 510,000 distinct CDR3 sequences, about 13% seen once. The data were also submitted as part of a second study, on yellow fever vaccine responses in identical twins.

The material sequenced was CD4+ T cells sorted from blood. The source of these receptors is a woman aged 18 to 35 in good health.

This clonotype came up many times. The rearrangement uses TRBV5-1 and TRBJ2-5; D ambiguous. Germline lookup yields CDR1 SGHRS and CDR2 YFSETQ. Trimming pared 6 bases from V and 2 bases from J, leaving 17 bases between. The CDR3 extends over 15 amino acids. In DNA, the CDR3 is TGCGCCAGCACCCCGAACCCAACGGTACAAGAGACCCAGTACTTC. Its translation is CASTPNPTVQETQYF.

The chain employs TRBV19 and TRBJ2-1, with 9 bases fitting TRBD2. Germline CDR1 reads LNHDA; CDR2 reads SQIVND (reference sequence). The CDR3 covers 12 residues. The V and J ends lost 3 bases and 12 bases, in that order; junction bases with no gene match: 3. In nucleotides, the CDR3 is TGTGCCAGTAGTATCCTAGCGGGGACGCAGTTCTTC. It specifies CASSILAGTQFF.

Ten or more counts support this clonotype. This chain links TRBV5-1 with TRBJ2-2, with a tentative D call TRBD1 (5 bases). The CDR3 is made up of 15 amino acids. Germline V lookup: CDR1 SGHRS, CDR2 YFSETQ. Deletions cut 4 bases from V and 6 bases from J, with 16 bases between. CDR3 nucleotides: TGCGCCAGCAGCCCCGGTTGGGGCGGTTCCGGGGAGCTGTTTTTT. This codes for CASSPGWGGSGELFF.

The sample holds a few counts of this clonotype. This chain uses TRBV6-2 or TRBV6-3 with TRBJ2-7; no definite D call. This CDR3 region has 14 residues. CDR1 MNHEY and CDR2 SVGEGT come from the germline V gene. Deletions cut 5 bases from V and 9 bases from J, with 20 bases between. CDR3 region: CASSEAGFSLGQYF. CDR3 nucleotide sequence: TGTGCCAGCAGTGAGGCCGGTTTTTCGCTGGGGCAGTACTTC.

This clonotype showed up many times. The V gene is TRBV5-1, the J gene TRBJ2-3; weak D call: TRBD1 (5 bases). The CDR3 spans 14 residues. The germline gives CDR1 SGHRS, CDR2 YFSETQ. Trimming removed 1 base at V and 5 bases at J, with 11 bases between. CDR3 protein: CASSLLGDVDTQYF. Here the CDR3 DNA reads TGCGCCAGCAGCTTGCTAGGGGATGTAGATACGCAGTATTTT.

The chain recombines TRBV6-5 with TRBJ1-2; 9 bases are shared with TRBD1. The J segment lost 8 bases and the V segment lost 0 bases, leaving 7 bases of the junction unmatched. This CDR3 comprises 15 residues. The germline V gene encodes CDR1 MNHEY and CDR2 SVGAGI. In nucleotides, the CDR3 is TGTGCCAGCAGTTACTCGGAAAGACAGGGGGGCGGCTACACCTTC. It yields the protein CASSYSERQGGGYTF.

A few counts support this clonotype. The chain employs TRBV5-1 and TRBJ2-1, with 11 bases aligning to TRBD2. CDR3 length: 14 residues. Germline V CDR1 and CDR2: SGHRS, YFSETQ. After removal of 3 bases from V and 6 bases from J, the junction contained 2 bases not matched to a gene. In nucleotides, the CDR3 is TGCGCCAGCAGCTGGGGACTAGCGGCCAATGAGCAGTTCTTC. It codes for CASSWGLAANEQFF.

The table lists this clonotype with many counts. The rearrangement links TRBV6-1 to TRBJ1-5; the D is unclear. V was pared by 3 bases and J by 1 base, with 10 bases between. The CDR3 runs to 15 residues. The germline V gene has CDR1 MNHNS and CDR2 SASEGT. The CDR3 spells CASSEQVASNQPQHF. CDR3 nucleotides: TGTGCCAGCAGTGAGCAGGTGGCCAGCAATCAGCCCCAGCATTTT.

This clonotype was seen a few times. V gene TRBV20-1 combines with J gene TRBJ2-5, with D maybe TRBD1 (5 bases). This CDR3 contains 12 residues. From germline, CDR1 is DFQATT and CDR2 SNEGSKA (reference sequence). V lost 3 bases and J 4 bases, leaving 9 bases between the germline ends. Written as DNA, the CDR3 is TGCAGTGCTAGCCAGGGTGTAGAGACCCAGTACTTC. Protein sequence: CSASQGVETQYF.

This chain joins TRBV2 and TRBJ2-3; TRBD1 matches at 7 bases. The CDR3 runs 15 residues. The J segment lost 2 bases and the V segment lost 6 bases, leaving 8 bases of the junction unmatched. In germline, CDR1 is SNHLY, CDR2 FYNNEI. CDR3 protein: CASRRPGQFTDTQYF. For the CDR3, the DNA is TGTGCCAGCAGAAGACCGGGACAGTTCACAGATACGCAGTATTTT.

CDR3 sequence (DNA): TGTGCCATCAGTGACATCCCCGGGGCTAAGGGCTACACCTTC. Protein product: CAISDIPGAKGYTF. The chain combines TRBV10-3 with TRBJ1-2; D possibly corresponds to TRBD1 (5 bases). V was trimmed by 3 bases and J by 8 bases, leaving 16 bases between them. Germline assignment: CDR1 ENHRY and CDR2 SYGVKD. The CDR3 is 14 amino acids.

A few counts support this clonotype. The chain recombines TRBV11-2 with TRBJ2-3; 10 bases line up with TRBD2. The CDR3 is 17 amino acids. J was trimmed by 6 bases and V by 0 bases; bases with no gene match: 9. Germline CDR1 reads SGHAT; CDR2 reads FQNNGV. The CDR3 DNA reads TGTGCCAGCAGCTTAGAGTTTCGCAGCGGGGGGGGCGATACGCAGTATTTT. The encoded protein is CASSLEFRSGGGDTQYF. Drawing the rest from reference TRBV11-2 and TRBJ2-3, the complete variable domain is EAGVAQSPRYKIIEKRQSVAFWCNPISGHATLYWYQQILGQGPKLLIQFQNNGVVDDSQLPKDRFSAERLKGVDSTLKIQPAKLEDSAVYLCASSLEFRSGGGDTQYFGPGTRLTVL.

This clonotype was detected only a few times. The V call is TRBV2, the J call TRBJ2-2, with TRBD2 as a possible D gene (6 bases). The CDR3 consists of 16 residues. Germline loops: CDR1 SNHLY, CDR2 FYNNEI. The germline V and J ends were trimmed by 2 bases and 4 bases, with 14 bases remaining between them. The chain's CDR3 is CASSELGSWGTGELFF. The CDR3, as DNA: TGTGCCAGCAGTGAACTCGGGAGTTGGGGCACCGGGGAGCTGTTTTTT.

This clonotype was recorded many times. This chain links TRBV10-3 with TRBJ2-5; 9 bases are shared with TRBD1. Trimming cost V 0 bases and J 5 bases; bases outside gene matches: 7. Looked up from germline, CDR1 is ENHRY and CDR2 is SYGVKD. The CDR3 has 16 residues. The DNA of the CDR3 is TGTGCCATCAGTGAGTCGAGGGGACAGGGATTGGAGACCCAGTACTTC. Its protein product is CAISESRGQGLETQYF.